This T cell receptor (beta chain) comes out of a study of technical replicates of blood from several donors. Trimming removed 1 base from V and 4 bases from J; junction bases left unmatched: 6. This CDR3 comprises 18 residues. The germline V gene has CDR1 SGHTA and CDR2 FQGNSA. Measured with immunoSEQ multiplex PCR; TCRdb has only the in-frame clones, and not every one. The data show around 79,000 clones, 85% to 95% seen once. The V gene is TRBV7-2, the J gene TRBJ2-1; TRBD2 agrees at 14 bases. Sequencing used T cells isolated from PBMCs. The sequence came from a human donor in good health. CDR3 sequence reads: CASSLGLAGGPGYNEQFF. CDR3 nucleotide sequence: TGTGCCAGCAGCTTAGGACTAGCGGGAGGGCCAGGGTACAATGAGCAGTTCTTC.